These 17 T cell receptor beta chains were all obtained from the same sample, sequenced in a study of blood T cell repertoires in COVID-19 (dated by TCRdb to about 2020). Receptor libraries were prepared by the immunoSEQ multiplex PCR assay. TCRdb retrieved this table from immuneACCESS and kept in-frame rearrangements only. Not all clones are present; in checked studies, unresolved V genes account for under half, and no reason is known for the remainder. The sample table shows over 200,000 clones, and about 80% are seen once. Around 2.3% of the sample rests with the top ten. Sequenced: peripheral blood. Receptors originate from a woman aged 40 to 50 with active or convalescent COVID-19.

The chain is built from TRBV29-1 and TRBJ1-1; no clear D gene. V was shortened by 4 bases and J by 0 bases, with 6 bases between the two germline ends. The CDR3 extends over 12 amino acids. Germline-derived CDR1 and CDR2 are SQVTM and ANQGSEA. The CDR3 DNA is TGCAGCGTTGCTCTCCTGAACACTGAAGCTTTCTTT. Its protein product is CSVALLNTEAFF.

This clone was seen just once. The chain combines TRBV7-2 with TRBJ1-2; D remains unclear. V was cut by 2 bases and J by 8 bases, with 15 bases left in between. This CDR3 contains 14 residues. Looked up from germline, CDR1 is SGHTA and CDR2 is FQGNSA. The CDR3 region is CASSLTGTSGGYTF. The CDR3 DNA follows: TGTGCCAGCAGCTTAACCGGTACGAGCGGGGGCTACACCTTC.

DNA for the CDR3: TGTGCCAGCAGCCCCCGAAAGACAGGGCCCAACTATGGCTACACCTTC. It specifies CASSPRKTGPNYGYTF. This sequence joins TRBV5-4 and TRBJ1-2, with TRBD1 matching 7 bases. The CDR3 has 16 amino acids. The germline gives CDR1 SGHNT, CDR2 YYREEE (reference sequence). Losses at the gene ends were 4 bases for V and 2 bases for J; bases not matched to a gene: 11.

The genes are TRBV30 and TRBJ1-4; unclear D gene. V lost 3 bases and J 4 bases, leaving 18 bases between the germline ends. Germline V gives CDR1 GTSNPN, CDR2 SVGIG (reference sequence). This CDR3 contains 16 residues. The CDR3 DNA sequence: TGTGCCTGGAGCGCGGACTCGGTGGGGATTAATGAAAAACTGTTTTTT. Translation gives CAWSADSVGINEKLFF.

The chain combines TRBV29-1 with TRBJ2-7; D is perhaps TRBD2 (5 bases). This CDR3 region has 12 residues. V dropped 6 bases and J dropped 3 bases, with 12 bases sitting between them. Germline V gene sequence: CDR1 SQVTM, CDR2 ANQGSEA. Here the CDR3 DNA reads TGCAGCGTGGAAAGCGGTGGCTACGAGCAGTACTTC. Translating gives CSVESGGYEQYF.

The CDR3 DNA is TGTGCCAGCAGCCCAAGGGGCGCAGATACGCAGTATTTT. Translated: CASSPRGADTQYF. This rearrangement joins TRBV14 to TRBJ2-3; the D gene is possibly TRBD1 (5 bases). Between the trimmed V and J ends, which lost 4 bases and 4 bases, there was a span of 9 bases. CDR1 is SGHDN, CDR2 FVKESK, per germline. The CDR3 extends over 13 amino acids.

The chain uses TRBV15 and TRBJ2-3; 8 positions match TRBD1. CDR3 size: 18 residues. V gave up 3 bases and J gave up 2 bases; unmatched junction bases: 13. Germline V CDR1 and CDR2: LNHNV, YYDKDF (reference sequence). CDR3: CATSSSGTGTLNTDTQYF. CDR3 bases: TGTGCCACCAGCAGTTCCGGGACAGGAACTCTTAACACAGATACGCAGTATTTT.

The J gene is TRBJ1-1, the V gene TRBV7-3, with a possible D match to TRBD1 (5 bases). Germline V gives CDR1 SGHTA, CDR2 FQGTGA. V was pared by 1 base and J by 4 bases, with 10 bases between. The CDR3 runs to 14 residues. The CDR3 sequence: CASSLRRGGTEAFF. The CDR3, as DNA: TGTGCCAGCAGCTTAAGACGGGGGGGCACTGAAGCTTTCTTT.

The chain recombines TRBV4-3 with TRBJ2-5; 10 bases are a match to TRBD1. The CDR3 spans 17 residues. The trim removed 1 base at V and 7 bases at J, leaving 12 bases unmatched. In germline, CDR1 is LGHNA, CDR2 YSLEER. CDR3 DNA: TGCGCCAGCAGCCAAGCAATAGGACAGGGGGGACTGGGGACCCAGTACTTC. Protein: CASSQAIGQGGLGTQYF.

This rearrangement joins TRBV7-2 to TRBJ2-5; the match to TRBD2 covers 11 bases. CDR1 is SGHTA, CDR2 FQGNSA, per germline. The CDR3 is 15 amino acids. V shed 7 bases, J shed 2 bases, and the junction held 6 bases outside the gene matches. The DNA for the CDR3 is TGTGCCAGCACCCTAAGACTAGCGGGACAAGAGACCCAGTACTTC. Protein product: CASTLRLAGQETQYF.

V and J are TRBV14 and TRBJ1-5; 11 bases are a match to TRBD1. Germline V gene lookup returns CDR1 SGHDN and CDR2 FVKESK. This CDR3 has 14 residues. V dropped 4 bases and J dropped 5; count of bases not matched to a gene: 1. The CDR3 DNA follows: TGTGCCAGCAGCCCGGGACAGGGGGATCAGCCCCAGCATTTT. Translated, it gives CASSPGQGDQPQHF.

This clone came up once. The V gene is TRBV24-1, the J gene TRBJ1-5, with D tentatively TRBD1 (5 bases). CDR1 and CDR2 (germline): KGHDR, SFDVKD. This CDR3 has 16 amino acids. Between the trimmed V and J ends, which lost 4 bases and 2 bases, there was a span of 14 bases. The CDR3, as DNA: TGTGCCACCAGTGACCCCGGACGGGGGGGCAATCAGCCCCAGCATTTT. Protein sequence: CATSDPGRGGNQPQHF.

The count of this clone is one. The chain is built from TRBV5-1 and TRBJ1-1, with 7 nucleotides matching TRBD1. V was clipped by 4 bases and J by 0 bases; unmatched bases: 15. The CDR3 covers 18 residues. Germline V gene sequence: CDR1 SGHRS, CDR2 YFSETQ. CDR3 in amino acids: CASSLTIATGHMNTEAFF. CDR3 bases: TGCGCCAGCAGCCTGACCATTGCGACAGGGCACATGAACACTGAAGCTTTCTTT.

On this clone itself: The sample holds other DNA sequences that translate to the same CDR3. The chain combines TRBV7-9 with TRBJ2-1; D is uncertain. CDR1 and CDR2 (germline): SEHNR, FQNEAQ (reference sequence). V lost 1 base and J 6 bases, leaving 7 bases between the germline ends. This CDR3 comprises 13 residues. The CDR3 here is CASSLGSGNEQFF. As DNA, the CDR3 is TGTGCCAGCAGCTTAGGGTCCGGCAATGAGCAGTTCTTC.

The chain couples TRBV28 to TRBJ2-3; D might be TRBD2 (5 bases). CDR1 MDHEN and CDR2 SYDVKM come from the germline V gene. This CDR3 has 14 amino acids. Deletions cut 2 bases from V and 4 bases from J, with 10 bases between. This chain's CDR3 is CASSLNASPDTQYF. The DNA of the CDR3 is TGTGCCAGCAGTTTAAATGCTAGCCCAGATACGCAGTATTTT.

The chain recombines TRBV4-1 with TRBJ2-3, with no clear D. The CDR3 is 11 residues long. Looked up from germline, CDR1 is MGHRA and CDR2 is YSYEKL. CDR3 amino acids: CASQGTDTQYF. CDR3 bases: TGCGCGTCCCAGGGCACAGATACGCAGTATTTT.

The chain is built from TRBV27 and TRBJ2-1, with D perhaps TRBD2 (6 bases). The CDR3 covers 13 residues. The germline CDR1 and CDR2 sequences are MNHEY and SMNVEV (reference sequence). V shed 6 bases and J shed 8 bases, with 14 bases lying between them. In nucleotides, the CDR3 is TGTGCCAGCAGCCCCGACGGGGGTCATGAGCAGTTCTTC. This sequence encodes CASSPDGGHEQFF.